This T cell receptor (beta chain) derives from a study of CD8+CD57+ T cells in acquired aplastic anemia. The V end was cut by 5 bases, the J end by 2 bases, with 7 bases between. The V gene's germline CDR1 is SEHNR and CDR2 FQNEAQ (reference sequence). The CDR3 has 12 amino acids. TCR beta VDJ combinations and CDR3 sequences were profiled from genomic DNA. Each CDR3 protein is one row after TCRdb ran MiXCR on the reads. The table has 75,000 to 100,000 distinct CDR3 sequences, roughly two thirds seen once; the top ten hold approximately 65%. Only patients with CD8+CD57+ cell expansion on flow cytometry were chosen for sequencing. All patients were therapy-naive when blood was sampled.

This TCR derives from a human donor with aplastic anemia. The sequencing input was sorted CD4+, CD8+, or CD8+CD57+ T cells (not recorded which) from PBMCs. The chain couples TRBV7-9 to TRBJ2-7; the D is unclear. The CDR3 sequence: CASSGVAYEQYF. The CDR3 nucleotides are TGTGCCAGCAGCGGTGTGGCCTACGAGCAGTACTTC.